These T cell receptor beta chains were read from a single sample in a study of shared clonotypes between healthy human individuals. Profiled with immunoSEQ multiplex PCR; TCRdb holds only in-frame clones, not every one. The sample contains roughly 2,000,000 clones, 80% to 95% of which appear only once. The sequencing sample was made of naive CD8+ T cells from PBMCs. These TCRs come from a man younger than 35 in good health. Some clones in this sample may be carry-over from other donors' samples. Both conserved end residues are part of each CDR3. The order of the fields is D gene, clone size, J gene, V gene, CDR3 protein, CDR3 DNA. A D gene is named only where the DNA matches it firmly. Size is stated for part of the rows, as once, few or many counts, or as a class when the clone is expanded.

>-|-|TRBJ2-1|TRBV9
CASSSGTDLDGQFF
TGTGCCAGCAGTTCCGGGACCGACCTTGATGGTCAGTTCTTC
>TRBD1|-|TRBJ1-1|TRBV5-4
CASSGDRNTEAFF
TGTGCCAGCAGTGGGGACAGGAACACTGAAGCTTTCTTT
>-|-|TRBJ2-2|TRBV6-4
CASSPNLQGANTGELFF
TGTGCCAGCAGTCCCAACTTACAGGGAGCGAACACCGGGGAGCTGTTTTTT
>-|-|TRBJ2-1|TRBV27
CASSLAVAEVYNEQFF
TGTGCCAGCAGTTTAGCCGTAGCCGAGGTTTACAATGAGCAGTTCTTC
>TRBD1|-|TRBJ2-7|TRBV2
CASSTRQDRSSYEQYF
TGTGCCAGCAGCACCCGCCAGGACAGGAGCTCCTACGAGCAGTACTTC
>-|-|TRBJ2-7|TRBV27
CASSRGRSYEQYF
TGTGCCAGCAGCCGGGGCAGGAGCTACGAGCAGTACTTC
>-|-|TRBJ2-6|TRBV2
CASRGISGANVLTF
TGTGCCAGCAGAGGGATCTCTGGGGCCAACGTCCTGACTTTC
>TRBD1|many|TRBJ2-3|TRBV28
CASSSTRTGEATDTQYF
TGTGCCAGCAGTTCGACCCGGACAGGGGAGGCCACAGATACGCAGTATTTT
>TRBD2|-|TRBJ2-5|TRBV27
CASSLLGTSGAQETQYF
TGTGCCAGCAGTCTCCTGGGGACTAGCGGGGCCCAAGAGACCCAGTACTTC
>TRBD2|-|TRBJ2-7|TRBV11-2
CASSLRGLAGGEQYF
TGTGCCAGCAGCTTACGGGGACTAGCGGGGGGCGAGCAGTACTTC
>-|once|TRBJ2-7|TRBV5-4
CASSFGASTYEQYF
TGTGCCAGCAGCTTCGGGGCCAGTACCTACGAGCAGTACTTC
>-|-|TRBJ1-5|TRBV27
CASTDAFGQPQHF
TGTGCCAGCACTGACGCGTTCGGACAGCCCCAGCATTTT
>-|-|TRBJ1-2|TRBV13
CASSFGQGGIYGYTF
TGTGCCAGCAGCTTCGGGCAGGGTGGTATCTATGGCTACACCTTC
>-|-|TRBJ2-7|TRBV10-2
CASSVREVQGPSYEQYF
TGCGCCAGCAGTGTCCGGGAGGTCCAGGGGCCTTCCTACGAGCAGTACTTC
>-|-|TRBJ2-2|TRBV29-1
CSVTVAGELFF
TGCAGCGTAACCGTGGCCGGGGAGCTGTTTTTT
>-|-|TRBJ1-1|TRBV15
CATSRAGGRTEAFF
TGTGCCACCAGCAGAGCGGGAGGGAGGACTGAAGCTTTCTTT
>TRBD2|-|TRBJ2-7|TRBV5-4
CASSGRTSDSYEQYF
TGTGCCAGCAGCGGCCGGACTAGCGACTCCTACGAGCAGTACTTC
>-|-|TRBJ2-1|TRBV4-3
CASSLSRDGIKQFF
TGCGCCAGCAGCCTTAGTCGGGACGGGATTAAGCAGTTCTTC
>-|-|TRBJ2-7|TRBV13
CASSPTRMGAYEQYF
TGTGCCAGCAGCCCGACCCGGATGGGGGCCTACGAGCAGTACTTC
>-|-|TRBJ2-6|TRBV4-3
CASSPDHPHRSGANVLTF
TGCGCCAGCAGCCCGGACCACCCCCACCGCTCTGGGGCCAACGTCCTGACTTTC
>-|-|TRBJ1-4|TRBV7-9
CASSLVLTTNEKLFF
TGTGCCAGCAGCTTAGTTCTCACAACTAATGAAAAACTGTTTTTT
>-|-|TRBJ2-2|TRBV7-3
CASSLLGNTGELFF
TGTGCCAGCAGCCTTCTCGGTAACACCGGGGAGCTGTTTTTT
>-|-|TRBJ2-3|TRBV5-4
CAATGLAGKSTDTQYF
TGTGCCGCGACCGGGCTAGCCGGTAAGAGCACAGATACGCAGTATTTT
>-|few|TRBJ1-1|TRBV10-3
CAISEGGTEAFF
TGTGCCATCAGTGAGGGGGGCACTGAAGCTTTCTTT
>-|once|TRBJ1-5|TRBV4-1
CASSRRADSNQPQHF
TGCGCCAGCAGCCGCAGGGCTGATAGCAATCAGCCCCAGCATTTT
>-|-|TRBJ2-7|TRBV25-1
CASSDFSEQYF
TGTGCCAGCAGTGATTTCTCCGAGCAGTACTTC
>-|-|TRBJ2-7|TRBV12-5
CASGLTGLREQYF
TGTGCTAGTGGTTTGACAGGGTTGAGGGAGCAGTACTTC
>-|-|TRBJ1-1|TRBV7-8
CASSLGQSRTEAFF
TGTGCCAGCAGCTTAGGGCAGTCTAGAACTGAAGCTTTCTTT
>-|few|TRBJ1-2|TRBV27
CASSFAGTNYGYTF
TGTGCCAGCAGTTTCGCAGGGACTAACTATGGCTACACCTTC
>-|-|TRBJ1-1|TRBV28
CASSLWAGNTEAFF
TGTGCCAGCAGTTTATGGGCAGGGAACACTGAAGCTTTCTTT
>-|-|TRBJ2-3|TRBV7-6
CASSLAGSRSTDTQYF
TGTGCCAGCAGCTTAGCGGGCAGCAGGAGCACAGATACGCAGTATTTT
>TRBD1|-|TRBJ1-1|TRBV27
CASSWDRSMNTEAFF
TGTGCCAGCAGTTGGGACAGATCGATGAACACTGAAGCTTTCTTT
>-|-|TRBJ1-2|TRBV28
CASSPPGQTYGYTF
TGTGCCAGCAGTCCCCCAGGACAGACCTATGGCTACACCTTC
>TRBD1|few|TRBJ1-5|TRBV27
CASSTGQAGQPQHF
TGTGCCAGCAGCACCGGACAGGCGGGTCAGCCCCAGCATTTT
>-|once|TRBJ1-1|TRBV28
CASSIQLWAEAFF
TGTGCCAGCAGTATACAGCTCTGGGCTGAAGCTTTCTTT
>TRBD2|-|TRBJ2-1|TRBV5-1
CASSLEGGSFTNEQFF
TGCGCCAGCAGCTTGGAAGGCGGGAGTTTCACCAATGAGCAGTTCTTC
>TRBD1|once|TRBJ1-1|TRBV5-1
CASSLAGRGQGNTEAFF
TGCGCCAGCAGCTTGGCCGGGCGGGGACAGGGGAACACTGAAGCTTTCTTT
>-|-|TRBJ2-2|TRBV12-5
CASGEGPGQNTGELFF
TGTGCTAGTGGTGAGGGGCCCGGTCAGAACACCGGGGAGCTGTTTTTT
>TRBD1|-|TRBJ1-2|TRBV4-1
CASSQDRGRSYGYTF
TGCGCCAGCAGCCAAGACAGGGGGCGGTCCTATGGCTACACCTTC
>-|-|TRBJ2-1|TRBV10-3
CAISESGPGRGSYNEQFF
TGTGCCATCAGTGAGTCTGGACCGGGCAGGGGCTCCTACAATGAGCAGTTCTTC
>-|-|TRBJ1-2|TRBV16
CASSQKQGVGYTF
TGTGCCAGCAGCCAAAAACAGGGAGTTGGCTACACCTTC